A single sample gave rise to the 7 T cell receptor beta chains below, sequenced in a study of T-cell reconstitution after alpha-beta-depleted transplantation in children. Preparation of the TCRbeta library was carried out with unique molecular identifiers. TCRdb passed the PCR reads through MiXCR, listing each CDR3 protein once. The sample has 530,000 or so distinct CDR3 sequences, about a quarter seen once. The material sequenced was PBMCs, taken before TCRalphabeta/CD19-depleted stem cell transplant. The receptors were gathered from a boy in the first two years of life with Wiskott-Aldrich syndrome, due to receive a stem cell transplant.

This clonotype showed up just a few times. V gene TRBV5-5 combines with J gene TRBJ2-4; D is unclear. CDR3 length equals 13 residues. In germline, CDR1 is SGHKS, CDR2 YYEKEE (reference sequence). V dropped 4 bases and J dropped 9 bases, with 14 bases sitting between them. The DNA for the CDR3 is TGTGCCAGCAGCGTTCTCGGCCTAATCATTCAGTACTTC. The encoded protein is CASSVLGLIIQYF.

This chain uses TRBV4-1 with TRBJ2-6; D is undetermined. The V gene's germline CDR1 is MGHRA and CDR2 YSYEKL. The CDR3 length is 18 residues. V was pared by 5 bases and J by 8 bases, with 25 bases between. This chain's CDR3 is CASSKTPESPRRPNVLTF. The CDR3 region has the DNA TGCGCCAGCAGCAAAACTCCAGAATCTCCTCGCAGGCCCAACGTCCTGACTTTC.

The chain joins TRBV2 to TRBJ1-2; D gene ambiguous. V lost 1 base and J 4 bases, leaving 10 bases between the germline ends. Germline V gene data show CDR1 as SNHLY and CDR2 as FYNNEI. This CDR3 is built from 14 residues. CDR3 nucleotides: TGTGCCAGCAGTGAAGGGGTGTGGGGCTATGGCTACACCTTC. It specifies CASSEGVWGYGYTF.

This CDR3 is CASSRSQGDEQYF. CDR3 nucleotide sequence: TGCGCCAGCAGCCGGTCACAGGGCGACGAGCAGTACTTC. The chain is built from TRBV5-1 and TRBJ2-7; D possibly corresponds to TRBD1 (6 bases). V gave up 4 bases and J gave up 5 bases, with 13 bases separating them. From germline, CDR1 is SGHRS and CDR2 YFSETQ. The CDR3 extends over 13 amino acids.

Regarding this clonotype: The conserved phenylalanine or tryptophan is not found at the CDR3 terminus, so this likely reflects a read error. The rearrangement uses TRBV29-1 and TRBJ2-1; 9 nucleotides match TRBD2. This CDR3 spans 13 amino acids. The V segment lost 7 bases and the J segment 8 bases; nucleotides outside the gene matches: 9. CDR1 SQVTM and CDR2 ANQGSEA come from the germline V gene. The CDR3 nucleotides read TGCAGCGCTATTAGCGGGAGTAGGTATGAGCAGTTCTTG. This translates into CSAISGSRYEQFL.

The CDR3 nucleotides are TGCGCCAGCAGCTTGGAAGCGGGAGGTCTCAATGAGCAGTTCTTC. It codes for CASSLEAGGLNEQFF. V gene TRBV5-1 combines with J gene TRBJ2-1, with 9 positions matching TRBD2. V shed 0 bases, J shed 6 bases, and the junction held 4 bases outside the gene matches. CDR3 size: 15 residues. CDR1 and CDR2 (germline): SGHRS, YFSETQ.

CDR3 sequence: CSARGQKGDTQYF. DNA for the CDR3: TGCAGTGCTAGAGGTCAGAAGGGAGATACGCAGTATTTT. This chain links TRBV20-1 with TRBJ2-3, with D unclear. Per germline, CDR1 DFQATT and CDR2 SNEGSKA (reference sequence). The CDR3 is made up of 13 amino acids. V lost 1 base to trimming and J lost 5 bases, with 10 bases between them.